This T cell receptor (beta chain) stems from a study of blood T cell repertoires in COVID-19. In the study overall: COVID-19 samples from acute and convalescent phases originated in the United States, Italy and Spain. PBMCs, B-cell-depleted T cells, or T cells provided the cDNA or gDNA that made up the material.

In the authors' methods: Counts of nucleated cells, estimated from reference gene primer amplification, were obtained. Measured with immunoSEQ multiplex PCR; TCRdb has only the in-frame clones, and not every one. The DNA gave D and trimming, while V, J and clone size come from that table. This table has approximately 290,000 clones, roughly 80% appearing once. Trimming took 3 bases from V and 0 from J, leaving 12 bases between them. CDR3 length: 17 residues. Germline V gene data show CDR1 as KGHSH and CDR2 as LQKENI. The Seattle site enrolled patients during active infection and followed them longitudinally.

The gene calls are TRBV18 and TRBJ2-6; D possibly corresponds to TRBD2 (5 bases). Sequences were obtained from peripheral blood. The TCR originated in a person in their 70s with COVID-19, enrolled during active disease. The CDR3 protein is CASSPNTRSSGANVLTF. CDR3 nucleotide sequence: TGTGCCAGCTCACCTAACACTAGGAGCTCTGGGGCCAACGTCCTGACTTTC.